This T cell receptor beta chain was profiled in a study of T cells after yellow fever vaccination (dated by TCRdb to the late 2010s). About the investigation overall: The SMART-Seq v4 Ultra Low Input RNA kit was used to prepare libraries from fractions with low cell numbers. Bulk TCR alpha and beta repertoires were sequenced longitudinally to track T-cell clones before and after primary and booster YFV17D yellow fever vaccination. Two healthy male donors made up the cohort, one aged 18 to 29 years and the other aged 30 to 39 years. Blood was drawn at multiple timepoints before and after primary and secondary immunization, with bulk PBMC replicates and cell subsets isolated. The research as a whole found: The secondary T-cell response was found to be weaker but faster than the primary response, with a peak reached on day 5 rather than on day 15. After the booster, most clones that had expanded after primary vaccination were detected again (around 96% of CD4 and around nine tenths of CD8), suggesting broad maintenance of memory. Computational filtering was needed because FACS-sorted repertoires could contain abundant contaminating clonotypes from the bulk population. A small share of clonotypes was detected in both CD4 and CD8 compartments, with the overlap likely arising from convergent recombination. Because the study included only a couple of donors, the extent to which the findings can be generalized is limited.

These reads were obtained on an Illumina NovaSeq 6000. TCR cDNA was synthesized by 5'RACE template switching, through which a universal primer site and unique molecular identifiers were introduced. Priming for cDNA synthesis came from both the TCR alpha and TCR beta constant segments. Two PCR steps were used to amplify libraries, with sample barcodes and sequencing adapters being added in the second step. Libraries were sequenced on Illumina HiSeq 2500 (2x100 bp) or NovaSeq (2x150 bp). Concerning the study's data processing: MIGEC was used to demultiplex reads and collapse the reads into UMI consensus sequences, and MiXCR was used for V(D)J alignment. Vaccine-responding clonotypes were defined with edgeR using replicate PBMC samples, requiring FDR below 0.01 and a log2 fold change above 5 up to day 15. Each bulk clonotype was labeled CD4 or CD8 based on which sequenced repertoire, CD4 or CD8, contained the clonotype at higher abundance. The raw public reads went through TCRdb reprocessing: fastp at Q25, MiXCR clone calling, in-frame beta chains kept. Every CDR3 protein is listed once, alongside the most common genes and DNA of its rows. The V and J calls and clone size come from TCRdb's table, not from the authors' own analysis. Within this sample are 340,000 or so distinct CDR3 sequences, with under 15% of them counted one time only. The top ten hold around 3% of the sample.

About this clonotype: The target of this receptor is not known. No much larger clone is present one base from it, and per-base qualities are unavailable.

Explained via the paper, the treatment or condition label denotes: live attenuated yellow fever vaccine strain. A standard Ficoll-Paque protocol was used to isolate PBMCs from peripheral blood. Dynabeads CD4 and CD8 positive selection kits were used to isolate CD4 and CD8 T-cell fractions. TriZol was used to extract RNA from bulk PBMCs, from CD4 and CD8 fractions, and from dextramer-positive and dextramer-negative fractions. This material consisted of CD4+ T cells sorted from PBMCs, taken 15 days after the yellow fever booster vaccination. The receptor's source is a man between 18 and 35 years old who received the YFV17D yellow fever vaccine.

This receptor carries the CDR3 CASSEATGKRGEAFF. At the DNA level, the sequence is TGCGCCAGCAGCGAAGCGACAGGGAAGCGTGGTGAAGCTTTCTTT. The sequence is built from TRBV5-1 and TRBJ1-1, with 7 junctional bases fitting TRBD1. The CDR3, cysteine through phenylalanine, is 15 amino acids long. Only the CDR3 DNA is retained, 45 bases long and in frame from the first base. Via the germline V gene, CDR1 is SGHRS and CDR2 YFSETQ. V is pruned by 4 bases and J by 7 bases, leaving 13 bases of the junction without a gene match.